This entry lists 16 T cell receptor beta chains sequenced from one sample in a study of blood T cell repertoires in COVID-19. Data came from immunoSEQ multiplex PCR; TCRdb stores just in-frame clones and leaves some out. The repertoire holds fewer than 300,000 clones, with approximately 83% as singletons. The specimen sequenced was PBMCs or T cells enriched from blood (not recorded which). The source of these receptors is a woman between 25 and 40 years old who had recovered from COVID-19.

This chain links TRBV3-1 (or the pseudogene TRBV3-2) with TRBJ1-1; D is unresolved. Germline CDR1 and CDR2: LGHDT and YNNKEL (reference sequence). V lost 1 base and J 0 bases, leaving 6 bases between the germline ends. This CDR3 is 14 amino acids long. The CDR3 bases are TGTGCCAGCAGCCAAGTGGGCCTGAACACTGAAGCTTTCTTT. It translates to CASSQVGLNTEAFF.

V usage is TRBV19 and J usage is TRBJ2-7; 7 bases are a match to TRBD1. There are 16 residues in the CDR3. Unmatched junction bases numbered 10, after V lost 5 bases and J lost 0 bases. Per the germline V gene, CDR1 is LNHDA and CDR2 is SQIVND (reference sequence). For the CDR3, the DNA is TGTGCCAGTAGTGCAACAGGGGCTTTGGGCTCCTACGAGCAGTACTTC. Translating it yields CASSATGALGSYEQYF. The variable domain in full, completed from reference TRBV19 and TRBJ2-7, reads DGGITQSPKYLFRKEGQNVTLSCEQNLNHDAMYWYRQDPGQGLRLIYYSQIVNDFQKGDIAEGYSVSREKKESFPLTVTSAQKNPTAFYLCASSATGALGSYEQYFGPGTRLTVT.

This clone showed up just a few times. The chain links TRBV5-4 to TRBJ2-5; a possible D gene is TRBD2 (6 bases). V was trimmed by 4 bases and J by 4 bases, leaving 14 bases between them. CDR3 length: 14 amino acids. The germline CDR1 and CDR2 sequences are SGHNT and YYREEE (reference sequence). CDR3 loop: CASSIWGDGETQYF. The CDR3 DNA reads TGTGCCAGCAGCATTTGGGGGGATGGAGAGACCCAGTACTTC.

At least ten counts were recorded for this clone. This chain uses TRBV5-1 with TRBJ1-1; 9 nucleotides match TRBD1. The CDR3 spans 13 residues. Germline lookup yields CDR1 SGHRS and CDR2 YFSETQ. Trimming at V came to 4 bases and at J to 6 bases, leaving 4 bases not matched to a gene. CDR3 nucleotide sequence: TGCGCCAGCAGCAATACAGGGGGCTCTGAAGCTTTCTTT. Its translation is CASSNTGGSEAFF.

V is TRBV3-1 (or the pseudogene TRBV3-2) and J is TRBJ2-5; TRBD1 agrees at 7 bases. The CDR3 is made up of 20 amino acids. Germline V CDR1 and CDR2: LGHDT, YNNKEL (reference sequence). Losses at the gene ends were 0 bases for V and 5 bases for J; bases not matched to a gene: 21. The CDR3 sequence: CASSQDRWQGTVDSIETQYF. For the CDR3, the DNA is TGTGCCAGCAGCCAAGATAGATGGCAGGGGACAGTGGATTCGATTGAGACCCAGTACTTC.

The chain employs TRBV30 and TRBJ1-2, with 9 bases identical to TRBD1. The CDR3 runs 14 residues. CDR1 is GTSNPN, CDR2 SVGIG, per germline (reference sequence). Trimming cost V 0 bases and J 4 bases; bases outside gene matches: 3. The DNA of the CDR3 is TGTGCCTGGAGTGTATCGACAGGGGGCTATGGCTACACCTTC. This codes for CAWSVSTGGYGYTF.

The V gene is TRBV5-5, the J gene TRBJ1-1; unclear D gene. The CDR3 length is 12 residues. Germline CDR1 and CDR2: SGHKS and YYEKEE (reference sequence). V was trimmed by 4 bases and J by 7 bases, leaving 11 bases between them. CDR3 coding DNA: TGTGCCAGCAGCAGTAGTACAGTTGAAGCTTTCTTT. Its translation: CASSSSTVEAFF.

The chain joins TRBV15 to TRBJ1-1, with no clear D. V shed 0 bases and J shed 3 bases, with 14 bases lying between them. Germline V gene sequence: CDR1 LNHNV, CDR2 YYDKDF (reference sequence). The CDR3 has 16 residues. CDR3 amino acids: CATSREYITGDTEAFF. The CDR3 bases are TGTGCCACCAGCAGAGAATACATCACGGGTGACACTGAAGCTTTCTTT.

With respect to this clone: Sequence at one end of the junction differs from germline and may be a read error. The V and J genes are TRBV19 and TRBJ2-1, with 10 bases aligning to TRBD1. Germline values: CDR1 LNHDA, CDR2 SQIVND (reference sequence). The CDR3 has 16 residues. Written as DNA, the CDR3 is TGTGCCAGTAGTAACCCCCGGGACAGGGGCTACCATGAGCAGTTCTTC. This gives the protein CASSNPRDRGYHEQFF.

The rearrangement links TRBV6-1 to TRBJ2-3; 9 bases line up with TRBD1. The CDR3 has 17 residues. The germline gives CDR1 MNHNS, CDR2 SASEGT. V dropped 0 bases and J dropped 3; count of bases not matched to a gene: 7. For the CDR3, the DNA is TGTGCCAGCAGTGAAGCGCCACCGGGACAGGGAACAGATACGCAGTATTTT. Encoded protein: CASSEAPPGQGTDTQYF.

The chain recombines TRBV28 with TRBJ2-3; TRBD1 matches at 10 bases. Germline V gives CDR1 MDHEN, CDR2 SYDVKM. V was pared by 5 bases and J by 4 bases, with 6 bases of the junction left unmatched. The CDR3 totals 15 residues. The CDR3 here is CASSTRDRGADTQYF. The DNA of the CDR3 is TGTGCCAGCAGTACCCGGGACAGGGGAGCAGATACGCAGTATTTT.

The V call is TRBV28, the J call TRBJ1-6, with 7 bases aligning to TRBD1. The CDR3 has 15 residues. After removal of 5 bases from V and 6 bases from J, the junction contained 7 bases not matched to a gene. CDR1 is MDHEN, CDR2 SYDVKM, per germline. The CDR3 protein is CASSTLTGSNSPLHF. CDR3 coding DNA: TGTGCCAGCAGTACGCTGACAGGGTCTAATTCACCCCTCCACTTT.

The V call is TRBV27, the J call TRBJ1-6; 9 bases map to TRBD1. The trim removed 5 bases at V and 4 bases at J, leaving 6 bases unmatched. Germline CDR1 is MNHEY and CDR2 is SMNVEV (reference sequence). The CDR3 extends over 16 amino acids. As DNA, the CDR3 is TGTGCCAGCAGTGACACCGGGACAGGGTATAATTCACCCCTCCACTTT. Its translation: CASSDTGTGYNSPLHF.

J is TRBJ2-1 and V is TRBV28; 11 bases agree with TRBD2. With 8 bases clipped from V and 9 bases from J, the junction kept 9 bases outside the gene matches. Per the germline V gene, CDR1 is MDHEN and CDR2 is SYDVKM. The CDR3 has 14 residues. This CDR3 is CASHTSTSGVEQFF. DNA of the CDR3: TGTGCCAGCCACACCTCGACTAGCGGGGTTGAGCAGTTCTTC.

The V call is TRBV20-1, the J call TRBJ2-1; D gene ambiguous. Looked up from germline, CDR1 is DFQATT and CDR2 is SNEGSKA (reference sequence). The CDR3 consists of 14 residues. V was cut by 3 bases and J by 2 bases, with 11 bases left in between. In DNA, the CDR3 is TGCAGTGCTAGTCCCCAGGTTACCTACAATGAGCAGTTCTTC. It translates to CSASPQVTYNEQFF.

The CDR3 protein is CAWSPSSGVRGSGYTF. The CDR3 nucleotides are TGTGCCTGGAGTCCCTCTAGTGGAGTTCGGGGATCTGGCTACACCTTC. The rearrangement joins TRBV30 to TRBJ1-2; D gene unclear. The CDR3 sequence is 16 residues long. Trimming took 2 bases from V and 7 from J, leaving 23 bases between them. Germline CDR1 GTSNPN, CDR2 SVGIG (reference sequence).